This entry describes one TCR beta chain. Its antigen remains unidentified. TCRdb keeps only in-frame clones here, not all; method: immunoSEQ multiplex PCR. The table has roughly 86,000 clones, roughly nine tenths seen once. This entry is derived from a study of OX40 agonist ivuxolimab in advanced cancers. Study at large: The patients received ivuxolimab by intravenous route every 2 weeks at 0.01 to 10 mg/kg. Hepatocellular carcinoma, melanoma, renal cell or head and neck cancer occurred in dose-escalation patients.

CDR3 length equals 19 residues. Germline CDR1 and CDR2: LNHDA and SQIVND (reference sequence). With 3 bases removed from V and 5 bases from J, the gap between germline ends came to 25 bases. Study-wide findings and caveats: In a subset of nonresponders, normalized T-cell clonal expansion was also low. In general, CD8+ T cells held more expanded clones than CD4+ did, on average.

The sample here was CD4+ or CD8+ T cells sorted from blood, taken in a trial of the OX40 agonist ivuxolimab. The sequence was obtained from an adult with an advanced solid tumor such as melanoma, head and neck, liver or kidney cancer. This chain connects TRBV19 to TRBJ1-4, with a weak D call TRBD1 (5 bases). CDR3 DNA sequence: TGTGCCAGTAGTATTGACCGGGCCGCGGGACGAGGGAAGAATGAAAAACTGTTTTTT. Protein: CASSIDRAAGRGKNEKLFF.